This TCR beta chain came from a study of sequential checkpoint blockade in melanoma. For the study at large: After both sequences, patients received maintenance nivolumab.

Treatment here: randomized to nivolumab then ipilimumab (arm A) or the reverse (arm B). No patient had prior DNA-damaging chemotherapy. PBMC sorting kept live CD3+CD8+ cells without CD19 or CD56. CDR1 is MNHEY and CDR2 is SVGAGI in the germline V gene. Trimming stripped 2 bases from V and 6 bases from J, with 19 bases between. The CDR3 sequence is 16 residues long. Generated by immunoSEQ multiplex PCR, the TCRdb table keeps only in-frame clones and is missing some. The table has 20,000 to 25,000 clones, around 86% seen once. This specimen was CD8+ T cells sorted from blood (inferred from file names), taken from a patient given nivolumab and ipilimumab in sequence. This chain uses TRBV6-5 with TRBJ1-1, with D possibly being TRBD1 (6 bases). The TCR comes from a human donor with melanoma. This CDR3 is CASSYGGWGLGSEAFF. The DNA of the CDR3 is TGTGCCAGCAGTTACGGGGGTTGGGGGCTGGGGTCTGAAGCTTTCTTT.